The 14 T cell receptor beta chains below all came from one sample that was sequenced in a study of T-cell memory formation after mild COVID-19. TCRdb redid the calling of the 5' RACE reads with MiXCR, one entry per CDR3 protein. The repertoire holds about 110,000 distinct CDR3 sequences, with around 11% as singletons. Sequencing was performed on PBMCs or a T cell subset sorted from them (not recorded which). All receptors come from an adult woman who had mild COVID-19 (a few samples of this study predate the infection). Cell type and time point are not known.

The chain has TRBV27 and TRBJ2-3; D is uncertain. The CDR3 totals 14 residues. Germline V gives CDR1 MNHEY, CDR2 SMNVEV (reference sequence). The germline V and J ends were trimmed by 5 bases and 5 bases, with 14 bases remaining between them. The DNA for the CDR3 is TGTGCCAGCAGTATGGTCGGTAACGGAGATACGCAGTATTTT. Residues: CASSMVGNGDTQYF.

This clonotype was counted only a few times. This chain joins TRBV7-9 and TRBJ2-1, with a weak D call TRBD1 (6 bases). Germline V lookup: CDR1 SEHNR, CDR2 FQNEAQ (reference sequence). Trimming stripped 11 bases from V and 8 bases from J, with 7 bases between. The CDR3 is 9 amino acids. The CDR3, as DNA: TGTGCCGAGGGGGATGAGCAGTTCTTC. It codes for CAEGDEQFF.

This rearrangement joins TRBV4-2 to TRBJ1-4, with 9 bases that match TRBD1. The CDR3 contains 16 residues. V shed 3 bases, J shed 6 bases, and the junction held 8 bases outside the gene matches. The germline V gene encodes CDR1 LGHNA and CDR2 YNFKEQ. The CDR3 DNA reads as TGTGCCAGCAGCCATATACCGGGACAGGGCGATGAAAAACTGTTTTTT. Amino acid sequence: CASSHIPGQGDEKLFF.

There are a few counts of this clonotype. The rearrangement links TRBV15 to TRBJ1-1, with 7 bases fitting TRBD1. Per germline, CDR1 LNHNV and CDR2 YYDKDF (reference sequence). There are 15 residues in the CDR3. Trimming took 1 base from V and 1 from J; bases not matched to a gene: 3. Written as DNA, the CDR3 is TGTGCCACCAGCAGAGGACAGGGTCGGAACACTGAAGCTTTCTTT. The encoded protein is CATSRGQGRNTEAFF.

This clonotype has more than one count but fewer than ten. CDR3 coding DNA: TGTGCCAGCAGTTTAATTGGCGGACTAGCGGGAGGTTTGGGAGATACGCAGTATTTT. This gives the protein CASSLIGGLAGGLGDTQYF. The rearrangement joins TRBV27 to TRBJ2-3, with 14 bases lining up with TRBD2. J lost 5 bases, V lost 2 bases, and 12 bases had no gene match. The CDR3 covers 19 residues. Germline assignment: CDR1 MNHEY and CDR2 SMNVEV (reference sequence).

V and J are TRBV5-6 and TRBJ2-6, with D unclear. V lost 4 bases to trimming and J lost 0 bases, with 14 bases between them. The CDR3 has 17 amino acids. Germline assignment: CDR1 SGHDT and CDR2 YYEEEE. The CDR3 DNA sequence: TGTGCCAGCAGCACCCTCACCGTCGTCTCTGGGGCCAACGTCCTGACTTTC. It encodes CASSTLTVVSGANVLTF. The full variable domain, its missing parts supplied by reference TRBV5-6 and TRBJ2-6, is DAGVTQSPTHLIKTRGQQVTLRCSPKSGHDTVSWYQQALGQGPQFIFQYYEEEERQRGNFPDRFSGHQFPNYSSELNVNALLLGDSALYLCASSTLTVVSGANVLTFGAGSRLTVL.

A few counts support this clonotype. The chain combines TRBV7-9 with TRBJ1-1, with D perhaps matching TRBD1 (5 bases). CDR1 is SEHNR, CDR2 FQNEAQ, per germline (reference sequence). Trimming left V 9 bases short and J 0 bases short, with 11 bases between. There are 13 residues in the CDR3. In nucleotides, the CDR3 is TGTGCCAGTCACAGGCTAATGAACACTGAAGCTTTCTTT. The encoded protein is CASHRLMNTEAFF.

V is TRBV5-6 and J is TRBJ1-2; 7 bases line up with TRBD1. The CDR3 extends over 15 amino acids. V lost 2 bases, J lost 1 base, and 5 bases stayed unmatched. The germline V gene encodes CDR1 SGHDT and CDR2 YYEEEE. The CDR3 coding sequence is TGTGCCAGCAGCTTCGGGACAGATTTTAACTATGGCTACACCTTC. Encoded protein: CASSFGTDFNYGYTF. The full variable domain, rest sourced from reference TRBV5-6 and TRBJ1-2, is DAGVTQSPTHLIKTRGQQVTLRCSPKSGHDTVSWYQQALGQGPQFIFQYYEEEERQRGNFPDRFSGHQFPNYSSELNVNALLLGDSALYLCASSFGTDFNYGYTFGSGTRLTVV.

This chain connects TRBV5-4 to TRBJ1-1; TRBD1 agrees at 11 bases. The J segment lost 6 bases and the V segment lost 3 bases, leaving 4 bases of the junction unmatched. The CDR3 length is 14 residues. Germline CDR1 SGHNT, CDR2 YYREEE (reference sequence). The chain's CDR3 is CASSSDRGRSEAFF. Here the CDR3 DNA reads TGTGCCAGCAGCTCGGACAGGGGGCGATCTGAAGCTTTCTTT. The entire variable domain, with the rest obtained from reference TRBV5-4 and TRBJ1-1, is as follows: ETGVTQSPTHLIKTRGQQVTLRCSSQSGHNTVSWYQQALGQGPQFIFQYYREEENGRGNFPPRFSGLQFPNYSSELNVNALELDDSALYLCASSSDRGRSEAFFGQGTRLTVV.

The sample holds many counts of this clonotype. V usage is TRBV7-9 and J usage is TRBJ2-7, with D unresolved. Trimming cost V 3 bases and J 7 bases, with 10 bases left between them. CDR3 size: 12 residues. The germline V gene encodes CDR1 SEHNR and CDR2 FQNEAQ (reference sequence). This chain's CDR3 is CASSLGKNEQYF. Here the CDR3 DNA reads TGTGCCAGCAGCTTGGGGAAGAATGAGCAGTACTTC. Supplemented by reference TRBV7-9 and TRBJ2-7, the full variable domain reads DTGVSQNPRHKITKRGQNVTFRCDPISEHNRLYWYRQTLGQGPEFLTYFQNEAQLEKSRLLSDRFSAERPKGSFSTLEIQRTEQGDSAMYLCASSLGKNEQYFGPGTRLTVT.

At least ten counts were recorded for this clonotype. The V call is TRBV10-3, the J call TRBJ2-7; D ambiguous. The CDR3 sequence is 10 residues long. Trimming took 10 bases from V and 7 from J, leaving 11 bases between them. Germline CDR1 and CDR2: ENHRY and SYGVKD. CDR3 in DNA: TGTGCCACCGACTTGGGGGAGCAGTACTTC. This gives the protein CATDLGEQYF.

This clonotype was detected many times. The rearrangement joins TRBV7-9 to TRBJ2-1; D tentatively fits TRBD1 or TRBD2 (5 bases each). V was clipped by 5 bases and J by 1 base, with 12 bases between them. The germline V gene encodes CDR1 SEHNR and CDR2 FQNEAQ (reference sequence). This CDR3 is 15 amino acids long. CDR3 sequence reads: CASSHPWGSYNEQFF. In DNA, the CDR3 is TGTGCCAGCAGCCATCCCTGGGGGTCCTACAATGAGCAGTTCTTC.

This clonotype was seen a few times. The chain employs TRBV7-9 and TRBJ2-3; D is unresolved. The germline V and J ends were trimmed by 5 bases and 6 bases, with 15 bases remaining between them. This CDR3 spans 14 amino acids. Germline V lookup: CDR1 SEHNR, CDR2 FQNEAQ (reference sequence). CDR3 nucleotides: TGTGCCAGCAGCCATACGGACGGTTGGGATACGCAGTATTTT. Protein: CASSHTDGWDTQYF.

V is TRBV20-1 and J is TRBJ2-3; TRBD2 agrees at 9 bases. V shed 6 bases, J shed 2 bases, and the junction held 12 bases outside the gene matches. Germline CDR1 DFQATT, CDR2 SNEGSKA (reference sequence). There are 16 residues in the CDR3. In DNA form, the CDR3 reads TGCAGTGCCGAAGGGCTAGCGGGGAGCTCCACAGATACGCAGTATTTT. Its protein product is CSAEGLAGSSTDTQYF.